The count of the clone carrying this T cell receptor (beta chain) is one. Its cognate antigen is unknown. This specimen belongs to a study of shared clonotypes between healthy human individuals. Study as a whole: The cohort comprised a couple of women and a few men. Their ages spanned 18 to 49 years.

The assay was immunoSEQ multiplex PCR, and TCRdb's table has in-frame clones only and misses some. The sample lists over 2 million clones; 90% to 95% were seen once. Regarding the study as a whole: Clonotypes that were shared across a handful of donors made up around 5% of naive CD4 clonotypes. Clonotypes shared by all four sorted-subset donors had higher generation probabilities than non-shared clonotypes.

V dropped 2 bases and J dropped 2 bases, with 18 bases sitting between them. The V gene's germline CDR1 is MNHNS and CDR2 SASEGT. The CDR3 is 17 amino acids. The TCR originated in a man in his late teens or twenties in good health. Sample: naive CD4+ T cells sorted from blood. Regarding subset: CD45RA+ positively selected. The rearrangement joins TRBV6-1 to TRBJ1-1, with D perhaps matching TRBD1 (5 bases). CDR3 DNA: TGTGCCAGCAGTGAACGGGGGGAGGTGGTAGGTAACACTGAAGCTTTCTTT. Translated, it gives CASSERGEVVGNTEAFF.